These 30 T cell receptor beta chains originate from one sample sequenced in a study of shared clonotypes between healthy human individuals. Sequenced by immunoSEQ multiplex PCR; TCRdb stores in-frame clones only, minus some. This table has 1,500,000 or so clones, over 95% appearing once. The material sequenced was naive CD4+ T cells sorted from blood. Subset indicated: CD45RA+ positively selected. These receptors originate from a man aged 30-40 years in good health.

This chain uses TRBV7-2 with TRBJ2-7, with D maybe TRBD1 (5 bases). Germline lookup yields CDR1 SGHTA and CDR2 FQGNSA. Trimming shortened V by 6 bases and J by 6 bases, and 15 bases separated the two germline ends. There are 13 residues in the CDR3. CDR3 loop: CASRHSLRGEQYF. CDR3 DNA sequence: TGTGCCAGCAGGCACAGTCTAAGGGGCGAGCAGTACTTC.

CDR3 in amino acids: CASSQNRGAPSYNEQFF. Written as DNA, the CDR3 is TGTGCCAGCAGTCAAAACAGGGGTGCCCCTTCCTACAATGAGCAGTTCTTC. The chain is built from TRBV27 and TRBJ2-1; 7 bases are shared with TRBD1. Germline trimming cut 5 bases from V and 1 base from J; bases unmatched to any gene: 11. This CDR3 spans 17 amino acids. Germline V gene lookup returns CDR1 MNHEY and CDR2 SMNVEV (reference sequence).

The chain combines TRBV4-1 with TRBJ2-3; D possibly corresponds to TRBD2 (5 bases). Germline-derived CDR1 and CDR2 are MGHRA and YSYEKL. The CDR3 totals 17 residues. Trimming took off 3 bases at V and 0 bases at J, with 16 bases between the two ends. The CDR3 bases are TGCGCCAGCAGCCAGGGAGCAGGCTTGACTAGCACAGATACGCAGTATTTT. Its protein product is CASSQGAGLTSTDTQYF.

The chain is built from TRBV18 and TRBJ1-1, with a weak D call TRBD1 (6 bases). Trimming removed 2 bases at V and 2 bases at J, with 21 bases between. The CDR3 runs to 18 residues. From germline, CDR1 is KGHSH and CDR2 LQKENI. DNA for the CDR3: TGTGCCAGCTCACCATTACCTCCACCCCAGGGGAGAAACACTGAAGCTTTCTTT. It specifies CASSPLPPPQGRNTEAFF.

The genes are TRBV29-1 and TRBJ2-1, with 14 bases identical to TRBD2. Germline V CDR1 and CDR2: SQVTM, ANQGSEA. The CDR3 covers 16 residues. After removal of 6 bases from V and 6 bases from J, the junction contained 10 bases not matched to a gene. CDR3 sequence: CSVDVGLAGGANEQFF. Here the CDR3 DNA reads TGCAGCGTGGACGTTGGACTAGCGGGAGGTGCCAATGAGCAGTTCTTC.

The CDR3 DNA reads as TGTGCCAGCAGTTTATATAGGGACAGGGGCCTGTCCTACGAGCAGTACTTC. Amino acids: CASSLYRDRGLSYEQYF. V is TRBV27 and J is TRBJ2-7; 10 bases map to TRBD1. From germline, CDR1 is MNHEY and CDR2 SMNVEV (reference sequence). This CDR3 comprises 17 residues. V trimming: 1 base; J trimming: 1 base; junction bases outside the gene matches: 7.

To note about this clone: Other DNA sequences of this sample code for an identical CDR3. The CDR3 DNA is TGTGCCAGCAGTCGAACAGGGGGCAATCAGCCCCAGCATTTT. Amino acids: CASSRTGGNQPQHF. The rearrangement links TRBV6-6 to TRBJ1-5; 7 nucleotides align to TRBD1. V trimming: 5 bases; J trimming: 2 bases; junction bases outside the gene matches: 3. CDR3 length: 14 amino acids. In germline, CDR1 is MNHNY, CDR2 SVGAGI (reference sequence).

This clone has a single count. The chain carries TRBV5-4 and TRBJ2-7; possibly TRBD1 for D (6 bases). Trimming removed 4 bases at V and 2 bases at J, with 19 bases between. CDR1 and CDR2 from the germline V gene are SGHNT and YYREEE (reference sequence). There are 16 residues in the CDR3. The CDR3 coding sequence is TGTGCCAGCAGCCGCACCATCAAACAGGGCCCCTACGAGCAGTACTTC. It translates to CASSRTIKQGPYEQYF. The full variable domain, with the rest looked up from reference TRBV5-4 and TRBJ2-7, is ETGVTQSPTHLIKTRGQQVTLRCSSQSGHNTVSWYQQALGQGPQFIFQYYREEENGRGNFPPRFSGLQFPNYSSELNVNALELDDSALYLCASSRTIKQGPYEQYFGPGTRLTVT.

The chain joins TRBV29-1 to TRBJ1-2; possible D gene TRBD1, 6 bases. This CDR3 has 13 residues. Trimming took 7 bases from V and 4 from J, leaving 16 bases between them. Germline V gene lookup returns CDR1 SQVTM and CDR2 ANQGSEA. CDR3 in DNA: TGCAGCGCTGGGGAGGGGGAACGCTATGGCTACACCTTC. It yields the protein CSAGEGERYGYTF.

This clone showed up just a few times. The chain recombines TRBV10-3 with TRBJ2-7; D may match TRBD1 or TRBD2 (5 bases each). The V end lost 0 bases, the J end lost 2 bases, and 11 bases lay between the germline ends. The CDR3 spans 15 residues. Per germline, CDR1 ENHRY and CDR2 SYGVKD. The CDR3 DNA follows: TGTGCCATCAGTGAGTCTCTGGGGGTTCCCTACGAGCAGTACTTC. The encoded protein is CAISESLGVPYEQYF.

CDR3 loop: CASSLTSGSYETQYF. CDR3 nucleotide sequence: TGTGCCAGCAGCCTGACTAGCGGATCATATGAGACCCAGTACTTC. V is TRBV27 and J is TRBJ2-5; 9 positions agree with TRBD2. Germline V lookup: CDR1 MNHEY, CDR2 SMNVEV (reference sequence). The V segment lost 6 bases and the J segment 5 bases; nucleotides outside the gene matches: 10. This CDR3 has 15 amino acids.

Concerning this clone: This sample includes further DNA sequences coding for the same CDR3. This chain uses TRBV18 with TRBJ2-2; the D gene is possibly TRBD2 (6 bases). CDR3 length: 15 amino acids. The V and J ends lost 4 bases and 6 bases respectively, with 15 bases between them. Germline loops: CDR1 KGHSH, CDR2 LQKENI. CDR3 bases: TGTGCCAGCTCACTCAATTCGGGACTCCCCGGGGAGCTGTTTTTT. The encoded protein is CASSLNSGLPGELFF. The full variable domain, in which reference TRBV18 and TRBJ2-2 provide the parts outside the CDR3, is NAGVMQNPRHLVRRRGQEARLRCSPMKGHSHVYWYRQLPEEGLKFMVYLQKENIIDESGMPKERFSAEFPKEGPSILRIQQVVRGDSAAYFCASSLNSGLPGELFFGEGSRLTVL.

This sequence joins TRBV28 and TRBJ1-2, with D perhaps TRBD1 (6 bases). Between the trimmed V and J ends, which lost 1 base and 3 bases, there was a span of 9 bases. This CDR3 comprises 14 residues. Germline CDR1 is MDHEN and CDR2 is SYDVKM. CDR3 amino acids: CASSLSGADYGYTF. Written as DNA, the CDR3 is TGTGCCAGCAGTTTATCAGGGGCGGACTATGGCTACACCTTC.

The chain links TRBV6-1 to TRBJ2-7; the D is unclear. The V gene lost 3 bases and the J gene lost 3 bases, with 6 bases spanning the gap. Germline V gives CDR1 MNHNS, CDR2 SASEGT. CDR3 length: 12 amino acids. CDR3 nucleotides: TGTGCCAGCAGTGACCGATACTACGAGCAGTACTTC. Translating it yields CASSDRYYEQYF.

The chain uses TRBV2 and TRBJ1-2; D remains unclear. Trimming left V 4 bases short and J 2 bases short, with 5 bases between. Germline assignment: CDR1 SNHLY and CDR2 FYNNEI. The CDR3 spans 12 residues. The CDR3 bases are TGTGCCAGCAGTGGCCGCAACTATGGCTACACCTTC. It codes for CASSGRNYGYTF.

The rearrangement uses TRBV7-2 and TRBJ2-3; no clear D. Germline CDR1 SGHTA, CDR2 FQGNSA. The V end was cut by 9 bases, the J end by 8 bases, with 15 bases between. The CDR3 is made up of 12 amino acids. Written as DNA, the CDR3 is TGTGCCAGTACCCGTGGCTTGGGTACGCAGTATTTT. It codes for CASTRGLGTQYF.

This chain joins TRBV2 and TRBJ2-7; D is unclear. V lost 1 base to trimming and J lost 0 bases, with 10 bases between them. CDR1 SNHLY and CDR2 FYNNEI come from the germline V gene. This CDR3 has 15 residues. The CDR3 region is CASSEGAGFSYEQYF. The CDR3 DNA sequence: TGTGCCAGCAGTGAAGGGGCAGGCTTCTCCTACGAGCAGTACTTC.

CDR3 coding DNA: TGTGCCAGCCGGCAGGGGGCACAAAGCAATCAGCCCCAGCATTTT. The encoded protein is CASRQGAQSNQPQHF. V gene TRBV6-5 combines with J gene TRBJ1-5, with 8 bases aligning to TRBD1. The trim removed 8 bases at V and 1 base at J, leaving 7 bases unmatched. This CDR3 has 15 amino acids. CDR1 and CDR2 (germline): MNHEY, SVGAGI.

This chain joins TRBV5-1 and TRBJ2-1; D is uncertain. Germline-derived CDR1 and CDR2 are SGHRS and YFSETQ. Deletions cut 1 base from V and 2 bases from J, with 10 bases between. The CDR3 totals 15 residues. This CDR3 reads CASSLHQRAYNEQFF. The CDR3, as DNA: TGCGCCAGCAGCTTGCACCAAAGGGCCTACAATGAGCAGTTCTTC. The full variable domain, its missing parts supplied by reference TRBV5-1 and TRBJ2-1, is KAGVTQTPRYLIKTRGQQVTLSCSPISGHRSVSWYQQTPGQGLQFLFEYFSETQRNKGNFPGRFSGRQFSNSRSEMNVSTLELGDSALYLCASSLHQRAYNEQFFGPGTRLTVL.

With respect to this clone: Other DNA sequences within the sample encode an identical CDR3. The V call is TRBV28, the J call TRBJ1-5; no reliable D call. V lost 1 base, J lost 7 bases, and 5 bases lay in between. The CDR3 extends over 12 amino acids. From germline, CDR1 is MDHEN and CDR2 SYDVKM. CDR3 nucleotide sequence: TGTGCCAGCAGTTTATCGGGACAGCCCCAGCATTTT. Protein sequence: CASSLSGQPQHF.

The rearrangement joins TRBV11-3 to TRBJ1-3; D gene ambiguous. This CDR3 comprises 14 residues. Germline CDR1 and CDR2: SGHNT and YENEEA. V was trimmed by 5 bases and J by 1 base, leaving 9 bases between them. CDR3 residues: CASSPGGSGNTIYF. The CDR3, as DNA: TGTGCCAGCAGCCCTGGCGGTTCTGGAAACACCATATATTTT.

This chain joins TRBV5-4 and TRBJ2-7; no firm D call. V was shortened by 0 bases and J by 2 bases, with 12 bases between the two germline ends. CDR3 length: 15 amino acids. Germline V gene sequence: CDR1 SGHNT, CDR2 YYREEE (reference sequence). The CDR3 is CASSLGPVRTYEQYF. CDR3 in DNA: TGTGCCAGCAGCTTGGGCCCAGTCAGGACCTACGAGCAGTACTTC.

The chain is built from TRBV5-1 and TRBJ1-5; D is undetermined. Looked up from germline, CDR1 is SGHRS and CDR2 is YFSETQ. The CDR3 totals 16 residues. Trimming stripped 0 bases from V and 0 bases from J, with 10 bases between. The DNA for the CDR3 is TGCGCCAGCAGCTTGGGGGAGGGCTATAGCAATCAGCCCCAGCATTTT. Translation gives CASSLGEGYSNQPQHF.

This clone was seen once. Within the sample, other DNA sequences also encode this same CDR3. J is TRBJ2-1 and V is TRBV18; D is possibly TRBD1 (6 bases). CDR1 KGHSH and CDR2 LQKENI come from the germline V gene. The CDR3 loop spans 14 amino acids. Trimming removed 4 bases from V and 1 base from J, with 8 bases in between. The chain's CDR3 is CASSLGGSYNEQFF. CDR3 bases: TGTGCCAGCTCACTAGGGGGATCCTACAATGAGCAGTTCTTC.

The chain is built from TRBV29-1 and TRBJ2-7; 7 positions agree with TRBD2. This CDR3 has 17 amino acids. Looked up from germline, CDR1 is SQVTM and CDR2 is ANQGSEA. Losses at the gene ends were 4 bases for V and 1 base for J; bases not matched to a gene: 16. The DNA of the CDR3 is TGCAGCGTTGGGGGCTATAGCGGGCCTTTCCGATCCTACGAGCAGTACTTC. As protein: CSVGGYSGPFRSYEQYF.

This chain joins TRBV28 and TRBJ2-2, with 9 bases identical to TRBD2. The ends lost 4 bases at V and 1 base at J; junction bases unmatched: 7. Germline values: CDR1 MDHEN, CDR2 SYDVKM. The length of the CDR3 is 17 residues. CDR3 residues: CASSYPVAGENTGELFF. DNA for the CDR3: TGTGCCAGCAGTTACCCTGTAGCGGGAGAGAACACCGGGGAGCTGTTTTTT.

The CDR3 DNA reads TGTGCCAGCAGGGTAGAGGTTCGTGAAAAACTGTTTTTT. Protein product: CASRVEVREKLFF. The V gene is TRBV2, the J gene TRBJ1-4; D is unresolved. V was trimmed by 6 bases and J by 7 bases, leaving 12 bases between them. CDR1 SNHLY and CDR2 FYNNEI come from the germline V gene. This CDR3 comprises 13 residues.

The V call is TRBV29-1, the J call TRBJ2-3; 12 bases are shared with TRBD2. Per the germline V gene, CDR1 is SQVTM and CDR2 is ANQGSEA. The CDR3 contains 15 residues. Unmatched junction bases numbered 10, after V lost 7 bases and J lost 5 bases. The DNA for the CDR3 is TGCAGCGGGGTCCCTAGCGGGAGGGATAGAGATACGCAGTATTTT. Its translation is CSGVPSGRDRDTQYF.

The table lists this clone with a count of one. This chain uses TRBV6-5 with TRBJ1-5, with 7 positions matching TRBD1. This CDR3 region has 14 residues. V dropped 4 bases and J dropped 9; count of bases not matched to a gene: 9. Germline V lookup: CDR1 MNHEY, CDR2 SVGAGI. The CDR3 DNA reads TGTGCCAGCAGTTCCGGGACAGCCTCCGGGCCCCAGCATTTT. This codes for CASSSGTASGPQHF.

This sequence joins TRBV6-6 and TRBJ2-5; D is uncertain. This CDR3 is 13 amino acids long. From germline, CDR1 is MNHNY and CDR2 SVGAGI (reference sequence). Trimming stripped 8 bases from V and 1 base from J, with 11 bases between. CDR3 region: CASRPWGQETQYF. DNA of the CDR3: TGTGCCAGCCGGCCATGGGGCCAAGAGACCCAGTACTTC.